Below, 27 T cell receptor beta chains from the same sample are listed, as sequenced in a study of T cells in Graves' hyperthyroidism and ophthalmopathy. RNA transcripts gave rise to amplified TCR beta CDR3 regions. The study used the HTBI primer set for a first-round RT-PCR of the TCR CDR3. In TCRdb, the multiplex PCR reads were re-called with MiXCR into one record per CDR3 protein. The data contain roughly 240,000 distinct CDR3 sequences, around 17% of them seen just once; the ten biggest clones take up around 30%. The sequencing sample was made of blood. Every receptor here comes from a woman aged 18-35 years with Graves' ophthalmopathy.

This clonotype has at least ten counts. The chain combines TRBV6-2 or TRBV6-3 with TRBJ1-1; 9 bases are shared with TRBD1. V was pared by 6 bases and J by 0 bases, with 14 bases of the junction left unmatched. This CDR3 contains 18 residues. The germline gives CDR1 MNHEY, CDR2 SVGEGT. The CDR3 DNA follows: TGTGCCAGCAGCGCTAATACAGGGGGCGCGTCCATGAACACTGAAGCTTTCTTT. This gives the protein CASSANTGGASMNTEAFF.

This clonotype has a count of ten or more. J is TRBJ2-3 and V is TRBV9; 10 nucleotides align to TRBD2. Unmatched junction bases numbered 7, after V lost 3 bases and J lost 6 bases. Germline loops: CDR1 SGDLS, CDR2 YYNGEE. The CDR3 is made up of 15 amino acids. CDR3 sequence: CASSADVSGGDTQYF. CDR3 in DNA: TGTGCCAGCAGCGCCGACGTTAGCGGGGGGGATACGCAGTATTTT.

This clonotype occurred once. The V gene is TRBV28, the J gene TRBJ1-2; 7 nucleotides match TRBD1. Germline CDR1 reads MDHEN; CDR2 reads SYDVKM. CDR3 length: 13 residues. Trimming took 5 bases from V and 8 from J; bases not matched to a gene: 8. The CDR3 spells CASSPDRVVGYTF. CDR3 bases: TGTGCCAGCAGTCCCGACAGGGTAGTCGGCTACACCTTC.

Ten or more counts support this clonotype. The junction shows a germline mismatch at one end, possibly a read error. V is TRBV7-7 and J is TRBJ1-4, with a tentative D call TRBD1 (5 bases). CDR1 and CDR2 from the germline V gene are SSHAT and FNYEAQ (reference sequence). The CDR3 length is 14 residues. The CDR3 bases are TGTGCTAGCAGCTCCCTCCGGGGGAGTGAAAAACTGTTTTTT. Protein: CASSSLRGSEKLFF. The full variable domain, rest sourced from reference TRBV7-7 and TRBJ1-4, is GAGVSQSPRYKVTKRGQDVTLRCDPISSHATLYWYQQALGQGPEFLTYFNYEAQPDKSGLPSDRFSAERPEGSISTLTIQRTEQRDSAMYRCASSSLRGSEKLFFGSGTQLSVL.

This clonotype was counted a few times. The V gene is TRBV19, the J gene TRBJ2-3; perhaps TRBD2 as D (5 bases). The length of the CDR3 is 15 residues. The germline V gene encodes CDR1 LNHDA and CDR2 SQIVND (reference sequence). The ends were cut back, 3 bases at V and 2 bases at J, with 12 bases in the middle. CDR3 sequence: CASSITSSPTDTQYF. CDR3 nucleotide sequence: TGTGCCAGTAGTATCACTAGTTCCCCCACAGATACGCAGTATTTT. Full variable domain (outside the CDR3, taken from reference TRBV19 and TRBJ2-3): DGGITQSPKYLFRKEGQNVTLSCEQNLNHDAMYWYRQDPGQGLRLIYYSQIVNDFQKGDIAEGYSVSREKKESFPLTVTSAQKNPTAFYLCASSITSSPTDTQYFGPGTRLTVL.

This clonotype was counted many times. The chain couples TRBV3-1 to TRBJ2-1; D is unresolved. V lost 1 base and J 12 bases, leaving 16 bases between the germline ends. This CDR3 has 14 residues. Per the germline V gene, CDR1 is LGHDT and CDR2 is YNNKEL (reference sequence). The CDR3, as DNA: TGTGCCAGCAGCCAAGGAGCCTCATTGATGGGGCAGTTCTTC. Protein: CASSQGASLMGQFF.

This clonotype was seen ten or more times. Written as DNA, the CDR3 is TGTGCCAGCAGCTTAGAAACCGGGCACACCGGGGAGCTGTTTTTT. Protein sequence: CASSLETGHTGELFF. V and J are TRBV7-9 and TRBJ2-2; D not resolved. The V gene's germline CDR1 is SEHNR and CDR2 FQNEAQ (reference sequence). The CDR3 runs to 15 residues. The V end was cut by 1 base, the J end by 3 bases, with 9 bases between.

This clonotype was counted at least ten times. The rearrangement joins TRBV20-1 to TRBJ2-7, with TRBD1 as a possible D gene (6 bases). Germline V gives CDR1 DFQATT, CDR2 SNEGSKA (reference sequence). V lost 6 bases to trimming and J lost 0 bases, with 21 bases between them. CDR3 length: 16 residues. The CDR3 nucleotides are TGCAGTGCGGCGGAGTCCACAGGGTTCGGCTCCTACGAGCAGTACTTC. It codes for CSAAESTGFGSYEQYF.

Ten or more counts support this clonotype. The chain employs TRBV3-1 and TRBJ2-1, with 8 bases that match TRBD2. The CDR3 is 15 amino acids. Germline V CDR1 and CDR2: LGHDT, YNNKEL (reference sequence). Trimming at V came to 4 bases and at J to 10 bases, leaving 12 bases not matched to a gene. The CDR3, as DNA: TGTGCCAGCAGCCCCGGGGTAGCGGGGCTCAGGGAGCAGTTCTTC. Protein sequence: CASSPGVAGLREQFF.

The sample holds many counts of this clonotype. This chain uses TRBV10-1 with TRBJ2-1, with 7 nucleotides matching TRBD1. Trimming cost V 7 bases and J 6 bases; bases outside gene matches: 9. The V gene's germline CDR1 is WNHNN and CDR2 SYGVQD (reference sequence). This CDR3 comprises 14 residues. DNA for the CDR3: TGCGCCAGCAAAGAAATAGACAGGGTCAATGAGCAGTTCTTC. Its protein is CASKEIDRVNEQFF.

The table lists this clonotype with many counts. V usage is TRBV27 and J usage is TRBJ2-7; the D call may be TRBD1 or TRBD2 (5 bases each). CDR1 and CDR2 (germline): MNHEY, SMNVEV (reference sequence). The V and J ends lost 5 bases and 2 bases respectively, with 13 bases between them. The CDR3 spans 14 residues. The CDR3 DNA is TGTGCCAGCAGTCCCCGGGACGGGCCCTACGAGCAGTACTTC. Translation: CASSPRDGPYEQYF.

This clonotype came up many times. The rearrangement links TRBV24-1 to TRBJ1-2; D unclear. The length of the CDR3 is 13 residues. Germline loops: CDR1 KGHDR, CDR2 SFDVKD. V was clipped by 0 bases and J by 0 bases, with 1 base between them. The CDR3 protein is CATSDLPNYGYTF. In DNA form, the CDR3 reads TGTGCCACCAGTGATTTGCCTAACTATGGCTACACCTTC.

This clonotype was recorded many times. The chain combines TRBV19 with TRBJ1-2, with D possibly being TRBD1 (6 bases). The ends were cut back, 5 bases at V and 8 bases at J, with 15 bases in the middle. This CDR3 comprises 13 residues. The germline CDR1 and CDR2 sequences are LNHDA and SQIVND (reference sequence). CDR3 coding DNA: TGTGCCAGTAGTCCGGGGGCCCGTCGGGGCTACACCTTC. Protein sequence: CASSPGARRGYTF.

This clonotype showed up many times. This rearrangement joins TRBV4-1 to TRBJ2-7; TRBD2 agrees at 9 bases. V lost 2 bases and J lost 2; bases outside the gene matches: 13. CDR1 MGHRA and CDR2 YSYEKL come from the germline V gene. The CDR3 sequence is 18 residues long. This CDR3 is CASSQQPPSAGGTYEQYF. The CDR3 DNA reads as TGCGCCAGCAGCCAACAACCCCCATCCGCGGGAGGGACCTACGAGCAGTACTTC.

This clonotype was recorded at least ten times. The chain has TRBV7-2 and TRBJ2-7; D is undetermined. Germline CDR1 SGHTA, CDR2 FQGNSA. V lost 3 bases and J 0 bases, leaving 12 bases between the germline ends. This CDR3 comprises 15 residues. The CDR3 protein is CASSLVSSSSYEQYF. CDR3 bases: TGTGCCAGCAGCTTGGTCAGTAGCAGCTCCTACGAGCAGTACTTC. The full variable domain, rest sourced from reference TRBV7-2 and TRBJ2-7, is GAGVSQSPSNKVTEKGKDVELRCDPISGHTALYWYRQSLGQGLEFLIYFQGNSAPDKSGLPSDRFSAERTGGSVSTLTIQRTQQEDSAVYLCASSLVSSSSYEQYFGPGTRLTVT.

This clonotype came up many times. V usage is TRBV10-3 and J usage is TRBJ1-6, with unresolved D. Trimming took off 3 bases at V and 6 bases at J, with 18 bases between the two ends. The CDR3 runs to 17 residues. Germline CDR1 ENHRY, CDR2 SYGVKD. As DNA, the CDR3 is TGTGCCATCAGTGACCAAGGTCGGGGAGTCGGTAATTCACCCCTCCACTTT. This codes for CAISDQGRGVGNSPLHF.

In its sample, this clonotype was seen many times. This chain links TRBV12-5 with TRBJ2-5, with D possibly called TRBD1 or TRBD2 (5 bases each). The CDR3 has 17 residues. V was shortened by 1 base and J by 2 bases, with 17 bases between the two germline ends. Germline assignment: CDR1 LGHNT and CDR2 FRNRAP. The CDR3 is CASGLGLKTDQQETQYF. CDR3 DNA sequence: TGTGCTAGTGGTTTGGGACTAAAGACAGACCAACAAGAGACCCAGTACTTC.

This clonotype was recorded at least ten times. The CDR3 nucleotides are TGTGCCAGCAGTTACCGGGACAGTCCCGATAATGAGCAGTTCTTC. Translating gives CASSYRDSPDNEQFF. V usage is TRBV6-6 and J usage is TRBJ2-1, with 7 nucleotides matching TRBD1. Germline lookup yields CDR1 MNHNY and CDR2 SVGAGI (reference sequence). The CDR3 runs 15 residues. V was clipped by 2 bases and J by 7 bases; unmatched bases: 8.

In its sample, this clonotype was seen many times. This chain connects TRBV2 to TRBJ1-2; 8 positions agree with TRBD1. The V and J ends lost 5 bases and 8 bases, in that order; junction bases with no gene match: 7. Germline assignment: CDR1 SNHLY and CDR2 FYNNEI. This CDR3 spans 13 amino acids. The DNA for the CDR3 is TGTGCCAGCAGTCGTGACAGGGGAGCGGGCTACACCTTC. Protein product: CASSRDRGAGYTF. Full variable domain (remainder filled in from reference TRBV2 and TRBJ1-2): EPEVTQTPSHQVTQMGQEVILRCVPISNHLYFYWYRQILGQKVEFLVSFYNNEISEKSEIFDDQFSVERPDGSNFTLKIRSTKLEDSAMYFCASSRDRGAGYTFGSGTRLTVV.

This clonotype showed up many times. V and J are TRBV12-3 or TRBV12-4 and TRBJ1-2; D may be TRBD1 (5 bases). V lost 5 bases to trimming and J lost 8 bases, with 18 bases between them. CDR3 length: 14 amino acids. The DNA for the CDR3 is TGTGCCAGCAGTCCCCGGGTGGGGGTGGAGGGCTACACCTTC. Translating gives CASSPRVGVEGYTF.

This clonotype showed up many times. This chain uses TRBV27 with TRBJ2-7; D is possibly TRBD1 or TRBD2 (5 bases each). The CDR3 has 14 amino acids. Trimming removed 5 bases at V and 6 bases at J, with 17 bases between. In germline, CDR1 is MNHEY, CDR2 SMNVEV (reference sequence). The CDR3 sequence: CASSGFGAEGEQYF. Written as DNA, the CDR3 is TGTGCCAGCAGTGGGTTCGGGGCTGAAGGCGAGCAGTACTTC.

The table lists this clonotype with many counts. The V gene is TRBV6-1, the J gene TRBJ1-5, with D unresolved. Per germline, CDR1 MNHNS and CDR2 SASEGT. With 4 bases removed from V and 2 bases from J, the gap between germline ends came to 9 bases. The CDR3 has 14 amino acids. This CDR3 is CASSVTLGNQPQHF. CDR3 in DNA: TGTGCCAGCAGTGTGACCTTGGGCAATCAGCCCCAGCATTTT.

This clonotype was observed a handful of times. The V and J genes are TRBV19 and TRBJ1-1; tentative D call: TRBD1 (5 bases). The CDR3 contains 19 residues. Trimming left V 3 bases short and J 1 base short, with 24 bases between. Germline V gene lookup returns CDR1 LNHDA and CDR2 SQIVND (reference sequence). This CDR3 reads CASSIIRGTAAKGNTEAFF. The CDR3 DNA reads as TGTGCCAGTAGTATTATTAGGGGAACAGCAGCCAAAGGGAACACTGAAGCTTTCTTT.

V gene TRBV19 combines with J gene TRBJ2-1; 8 bases line up with TRBD2. The CDR3 is 17 residues long. Germline CDR1 is LNHDA and CDR2 is SQIVND (reference sequence). With V trimmed by 0 bases and J by 7 bases, 11 bases remained unmatched. The chain's CDR3 is CASSIDLSSGSLNEQFF. CDR3 DNA: TGTGCCAGTAGTATAGATCTATCGAGCGGGAGCCTGAATGAGCAGTTCTTC.

This clonotype has only a few counts. The gene calls are TRBV20-1 and TRBJ2-1; TRBD2 matches at 7 bases. Losses at the gene ends were 5 bases for V and 2 bases for J; bases not matched to a gene: 6. The CDR3 sequence is 14 residues long. Germline-derived CDR1 and CDR2 are DFQATT and SNEGSKA (reference sequence). CDR3 protein: CSAYGTKTYNEQFF. CDR3 DNA: TGCAGTGCTTACGGGACTAAAACCTACAATGAGCAGTTCTTC.

Many counts were recorded for this clonotype. A single base separates this from a much larger clone, so it may be a read error. The CDR3: CASSGGRGLYEQYF. In nucleotides, the CDR3 is TGTGCCAGCAGTGGGGGCAGGGGGCTTTACGAGCAGTACTTC. This chain connects TRBV28 to TRBJ2-7; TRBD1 agrees at 8 bases. J was trimmed by 4 bases and V by 5 bases; bases with no gene match: 7. The CDR3 spans 14 residues. CDR1 and CDR2 from the germline V gene are MDHEN and SYDVKM.

This clonotype was observed many times. V and J are TRBV28 and TRBJ1-2, with D hard to call. CDR3 length equals 11 residues. V shed 5 bases and J shed 8 bases, with 9 bases lying between them. CDR1 is MDHEN, CDR2 SYDVKM, per germline. CDR3 in DNA: TGTGCCAGCAGTGGAGTAGGCGGCTACACCTTC. Its protein product is CASSGVGGYTF.